Shown below are 28 T cell receptor beta chains from a single sample sequenced in a study of regulatory T cells in long-lasting Graves disease. As for time point: persistent/refractory GD, antithyroid drugs over 5 years with positive TRAb. Extracted RNA from PBMCs served as the source of the TCR library. According to the study, TCR beta libraries were built with iRepertoire HTBI primers and CDR3-region Arm-PCR. TCRdb redid the calling of the multiplex PCR reads with MiXCR, one entry per CDR3 protein. The sample includes more than 350,000 distinct CDR3 sequences, under 25% seen only once; the top ten take 13% to 15%. This material consisted of peripheral blood mononuclear cells (PBMCs), taken when the disease was refractory, from a patient treated with antithyroid drugs. Source of these receptors: a female donor with Graves disease.

This chain uses TRBV4-1 with TRBJ2-1, with 8 bases that match TRBD1. The V gene end was trimmed by 3 bases and the J gene end by 6 bases; junction bases not matched to a gene: 10. The CDR3 contains 16 residues. Per germline, CDR1 MGHRA and CDR2 YSYEKL. CDR3 DNA sequence: TGCGCCAGCAGCCATCCCGGGACAGGAAACACCAATGAGCAGTTCTTC. Its protein product is CASSHPGTGNTNEQFF.

This clonotype was seen a few times. V usage is TRBV9 and J usage is TRBJ1-3, with 7 bases matching TRBD1. The CDR3 contains 15 residues. Germline V gene sequence: CDR1 SGDLS, CDR2 YYNGEE. Losses at the gene ends were 0 bases for V and 4 bases for J; bases not matched to a gene: 4. The CDR3, as DNA: TGTGCCAGCAGCGTAGACGGGACAGACGGAAACACCATATATTTT. Its protein product is CASSVDGTDGNTIYF.

The sample holds many counts of this clonotype. The chain has TRBV5-5 and TRBJ2-5; D remains ambiguous. The ends were cut back, 0 bases at V and 5 bases at J, with 5 bases in the middle. From germline, CDR1 is SGHKS and CDR2 YYEKEE (reference sequence). This CDR3 has 12 amino acids. CDR3 residues: CASSLVYETQYF. The CDR3 nucleotides read TGTGCCAGCAGCTTGGTATATGAGACCCAGTACTTC.

This clonotype was picked up a small number of times. The genes are TRBV20-1 and TRBJ1-6; 8 bases align to TRBD1. Trimming cost V 5 bases and J 8 bases; bases outside gene matches: 5. The CDR3 loop spans 13 amino acids. The germline CDR1 and CDR2 sequences are DFQATT and SNEGSKA (reference sequence). This CDR3 reads CSAEDRVYSPLHF. In DNA, the CDR3 is TGCAGTGCTGAGGACAGGGTATATTCACCCCTCCACTTT.

V and J are TRBV29-1 and TRBJ1-3; 9 bases agree with TRBD1. V was pared by 4 bases and J by 2 bases, with 3 bases of the junction left unmatched. The CDR3 totals 14 residues. CDR1 and CDR2 from the germline V gene are SQVTM and ANQGSEA. CDR3 protein: CSVGDRVAGNTIYF. In DNA, the CDR3 is TGCAGCGTTGGGGACAGGGTGGCTGGAAACACCATATATTTT.

This CDR3 is CASSQRGQEKGNEQYF. The CDR3 DNA reads TGTGCCAGCAGCCAGAGAGGACAGGAGAAAGGTAACGAGCAGTACTTC. This rearrangement joins TRBV11-2 to TRBJ2-7; TRBD1 aligns across 7 bases. The length of the CDR3 is 16 residues. The germline V gene has CDR1 SGHAT and CDR2 FQNNGV. The V segment lost 5 bases and the J segment 5 bases; nucleotides outside the gene matches: 15.

In this sample, this clonotype turned up once. The rearrangement links TRBV20-1 to TRBJ2-7; D is perhaps TRBD1 (6 bases). The germline gives CDR1 DFQATT, CDR2 SNEGSKA (reference sequence). The CDR3 has 11 residues. Deletions cut 8 bases from V and 3 bases from J, with 11 bases between. The CDR3 loop is CSNTGLYEQYF. Written as DNA, the CDR3 is TGCAGTAACACAGGGCTCTACGAGCAGTACTTC.

Written as DNA, the CDR3 is TGCAGCGTTGATTGGGCACTAACCATCCAAAGTACGCAGTATTTT. This encodes CSVDWALTIQSTQYF. J is TRBJ2-3 and V is TRBV29-1, with D hard to call. Germline assignment: CDR1 SQVTM and CDR2 ANQGSEA. The CDR3 runs to 15 residues. Trimming removed 3 bases from V and 8 bases from J, with 21 bases in between.

This clonotype was seen only a few times. For the CDR3, the DNA is TGTGCCAGTAGTCCCCAGACTAGCGGCAGGCAACTAGGCGAGCAGTACTTC. Encoded protein: CASSPQTSGRQLGEQYF. V and J are TRBV19 and TRBJ2-7; 9 bases map to TRBD2. V was pared by 5 bases and J by 6 bases, with 17 bases of the junction left unmatched. CDR3 length: 17 residues. CDR1 LNHDA and CDR2 SQIVND come from the germline V gene (reference sequence).

This clonotype was detected a few times. The chain employs TRBV30 and TRBJ1-6; 7 bases align to TRBD1. V trimming: 8 bases; J trimming: 0 bases; junction bases outside the gene matches: 13. The CDR3 length is 17 residues. The V gene's germline CDR1 is GTSNPN and CDR2 SVGIG (reference sequence). The chain's CDR3 is CAANRDRVGSYNSPLHF. DNA of the CDR3: TGTGCCGCAAACCGAGACAGGGTCGGCTCCTATAATTCACCCCTCCACTTT.

In its sample, this clonotype was seen a few times. This rearrangement joins TRBV7-9 to TRBJ1-6, with TRBD1 as a possible D gene (5 bases). CDR3 length: 11 amino acids. The V gene lost 6 bases and the J gene lost 15 bases, with 12 bases spanning the gap. Germline V CDR1 and CDR2: SEHNR, FQNEAQ (reference sequence). The CDR3 DNA sequence: TGTGCCAGCAGATCGGACATCTACCTCCACTTT. Translated: CASRSDIYLHF.

The genes are TRBV20-1 and TRBJ2-7; TRBD2 matches at 7 bases. The ends lost 2 bases at V and 1 base at J; junction bases unmatched: 11. In germline, CDR1 is DFQATT, CDR2 SNEGSKA (reference sequence). CDR3 size: 16 residues. The CDR3, as DNA: TGCAGTGCTAGACGGCCTAGCGGATCATTGTCCTACGAGCAGTACTTC. It specifies CSARRPSGSLSYEQYF.

This clonotype showed up many times. V is TRBV28 and J is TRBJ2-6, with D uncertain. This CDR3 contains 15 residues. V shed 6 bases and J shed 4 bases, with 13 bases lying between them. Germline V CDR1 and CDR2: MDHEN, SYDVKM. CDR3 protein: CASRSPSPGANVLTF. The DNA of the CDR3 is TGTGCCAGCAGATCCCCGAGTCCAGGGGCCAACGTCCTGACTTTC.

This clonotype was detected a few times. J is TRBJ1-4 and V is TRBV6-1; D not certain. V lost 6 bases and J lost 0, with 17 bases in between. CDR3 length: 17 amino acids. The germline CDR1 and CDR2 sequences are MNHNS and SASEGT. The CDR3 DNA reads TGTGCCAGCAGCCCCAGACGGCCGTTCTCAACTAATGAAAAACTGTTTTTT. It yields the protein CASSPRRPFSTNEKLFF.

This clonotype has only a few counts. V usage is TRBV7-9 and J usage is TRBJ2-7; TRBD1 matches 7 bases. This CDR3 region has 13 residues. Germline CDR1 SEHNR, CDR2 FQNEAQ (reference sequence). V lost 5 bases, J lost 5 bases, and 6 bases stayed unmatched. CDR3 in amino acids: CASSQTGYHEQYF. CDR3 coding DNA: TGTGCCAGCAGCCAGACAGGGTACCACGAGCAGTACTTC.

The chain has TRBV15 and TRBJ2-6, with D perhaps TRBD1 (5 bases). V shed 5 bases and J shed 3 bases, with 11 bases lying between them. Germline V gene sequence: CDR1 LNHNV, CDR2 YYDKDF (reference sequence). This CDR3 is built from 15 residues. CDR3 bases: TGTGCCACCAGCGAAGCAGGGTATGGGGCCAACGTCCTGACTTTC. Its protein product is CATSEAGYGANVLTF.

This clonotype was seen a handful of times. The V and J genes are TRBV20-1 and TRBJ1-1; D is ambiguous. The V gene's germline CDR1 is DFQATT and CDR2 SNEGSKA (reference sequence). The V and J ends lost 0 bases and 6 bases respectively, with 11 bases between them. The CDR3 length is 13 residues. The DNA of the CDR3 is TGCAGTGCTAGAGACCTTTCGGTCGCTGAAGCTTTCTTT. Translated: CSARDLSVAEAFF.

This chain joins TRBV28 and TRBJ2-7, with TRBD1 identical over 9 bases. The CDR3 consists of 13 residues. V was pared by 10 bases and J by 3 bases, with 7 bases of the junction left unmatched. Germline loops: CDR1 MDHEN, CDR2 SYDVKM. CDR3 DNA: TGTGCCATCAGCTTGGACAGGGGCTACGAGCAGTACTTC. Residues: CAISLDRGYEQYF.

The table lists this clonotype with a few counts. The chain employs TRBV28 and TRBJ2-3; possible D gene TRBD2, 6 bases. There are 14 residues in the CDR3. CDR1 is MDHEN, CDR2 SYDVKM, per germline. V lost 3 bases and J lost 4, with 11 bases in between. CDR3 sequence: CASSLGGLPDTQYF. The DNA for the CDR3 is TGTGCCAGCAGTTTGGGTGGACTACCAGATACGCAGTATTTT.

This clonotype has a handful of counts. This chain connects TRBV6-4 to TRBJ1-2; 7 bases map to TRBD1. Trimming at V came to 3 bases and at J to 0 bases, leaving 4 bases not matched to a gene. The CDR3 spans 15 residues. The germline gives CDR1 MRHNA, CDR2 SNTAGT. The CDR3 loop is CASSDNRGPNYGYTF. Here the CDR3 DNA reads TGTGCCAGCAGTGATAACAGGGGACCTAACTATGGCTACACCTTC.

On this clonotype: It may be a read error: a sequence one base away is much more abundant. The chain joins TRBV7-8 to TRBJ2-7; a weak D match, TRBD2 (5 bases). The CDR3 extends over 12 amino acids. Germline values: CDR1 SGHVS, CDR2 FQNEAQ. The CDR3 region has the DNA TGTGCCAGCAGCCTCTTCGAGGGCGAGCAGCACTTC. It codes for CASSLFEGEQHF.

This clonotype has at least ten counts. The gene calls are TRBV15 and TRBJ2-7; D may be TRBD2 (5 bases). CDR3 length: 13 amino acids. The germline V gene encodes CDR1 LNHNV and CDR2 YYDKDF (reference sequence). Trimming removed 2 bases at V and 3 bases at J, with 8 bases between. The CDR3: CATSRSRGYEQYF. CDR3 DNA sequence: TGTGCCACCAGCAGATCCCGGGGCTACGAGCAGTACTTC.

Ten or more counts support this clonotype. This chain uses TRBV19 with TRBJ2-2; D is perhaps TRBD1 (6 bases). The CDR3 runs 14 residues. Trimming stripped 4 bases from V and 6 bases from J, with 12 bases between. Looked up from germline, CDR1 is LNHDA and CDR2 is SQIVND (reference sequence). The DNA of the CDR3 is TGTGCCAGTAGTACCCTACAGGGATCCGGGGAGCTGTTTTTT. This sequence encodes CASSTLQGSGELFF.

This clonotype was seen at least ten times. The chain carries TRBV28 and TRBJ2-7; TRBD1 matches at 8 bases. V lost 5 bases to trimming and J lost 3 bases; unmatched junction nucleotides: 3. CDR1 and CDR2 from the germline V gene are MDHEN and SYDVKM. This CDR3 contains 13 residues. CDR3 sequence: CASSIGQGYEQYF. The DNA for the CDR3 is TGTGCCAGCAGTATAGGACAGGGCTACGAGCAGTACTTC.

This clonotype was observed a few times. This sequence joins TRBV25-1 and TRBJ1-1; 10 bases agree with TRBD1. CDR3 length: 16 amino acids. Germline CDR1 reads MGHDK; CDR2 reads SYGVNS. Germline trimming cut 0 bases from V and 3 bases from J; bases unmatched to any gene: 4. The CDR3 protein is CASSEYFGTGDTEAFF. The CDR3 DNA reads TGTGCCAGCAGTGAATATTTCGGGACAGGGGACACTGAAGCTTTCTTT.

This clonotype has ten or more counts. V and J are TRBV29-1 and TRBJ2-5; 11 bases fit TRBD1. This CDR3 has 15 amino acids. V lost 3 bases and J lost 1; bases outside the gene matches: 4. Germline CDR1 SQVTM, CDR2 ANQGSEA. The CDR3 nucleotides are TGCAGCGTTGACGGGACAGGGGGGTCCCAAGAGACCCAGTACTTC. It specifies CSVDGTGGSQETQYF.

This clonotype was recorded many times. This chain links TRBV2 with TRBJ2-7, with D possibly TRBD1 on 6 matching bases. The germline V and J ends were trimmed by 8 bases and 0 bases, with 17 bases remaining between them. The CDR3 extends over 15 amino acids. Germline CDR1 SNHLY, CDR2 FYNNEI. CDR3 loop: CASETDSFRSYEQYF. Written as DNA, the CDR3 is TGTGCCAGCGAGACGGACAGCTTCCGCTCCTACGAGCAGTACTTC.

This clonotype was seen more than once but under ten times. This chain uses TRBV28 with TRBJ2-7; weak D call: TRBD1 (5 bases). The germline V gene has CDR1 MDHEN and CDR2 SYDVKM. The CDR3 loop spans 13 amino acids. V lost 3 bases to trimming and J lost 10 bases, with 16 bases between them. CDR3 region: CASSLGLDGRQYF. The CDR3 DNA reads as TGTGCCAGCAGTTTGGGGCTCGACGGACGACAGTACTTC. Full variable domain (remainder filled in from reference TRBV28 and TRBJ2-7): DVKVTQSSRYLVKRTGEKVFLECVQDMDHENMFWYRQDPGLGLRLIYFSYDVKMKEKGDIPEGYSVSREKKERFSLILESASTNQTSMYLCASSLGLDGRQYFGPGTRLTVT.